The 32 T cell receptor beta chains reported below all come from one sample, sequenced in a study of patients and donors after allogeneic stem cell transplantation. MiXCR was run by TCRdb on the RT-PCR reads, yielding one entry per CDR3 protein. The sample lists about a million distinct CDR3 sequences; roughly 18% were seen once. Sequencing was carried out using blood, either unsorted or a sorted T cell fraction (not recorded which). The receptors were gathered from a human donor who was either an allogeneic HSCT recipient or a stem cell or donor lymphocyte infusion donor (not recorded which). It is not recorded whose cells these are; they may come from a transplant donor.

This chain links TRBV6-1 with TRBJ1-2; 10 bases match TRBD1. The CDR3 has 13 amino acids. Germline values: CDR1 MNHNS, CDR2 SASEGT. V dropped 10 bases and J dropped 4; count of bases not matched to a gene: 6. CDR3 sequence: CAIGTGEGYGYTF. The CDR3 region has the DNA TGTGCCATCGGGACAGGGGAAGGCTATGGCTACACCTTC.

This clonotype has a handful of counts. The chain uses TRBV30 and TRBJ2-1; possibly TRBD1 for D (5 bases). With 3 bases removed from V and 6 bases from J, the gap between germline ends came to 9 bases. Germline loops: CDR1 GTSNPN, CDR2 SVGIG (reference sequence). The CDR3 length is 12 residues. This CDR3 is CAWSRVGNEQFF. The CDR3 nucleotides read TGTGCCTGGAGCAGGGTGGGCAATGAGCAGTTCTTC.

V gene TRBV12-3 or TRBV12-4 combines with J gene TRBJ1-5; D remains ambiguous. The CDR3 contains 14 residues. V shed 5 bases and J shed 8 bases, with 16 bases lying between them. DNA of the CDR3: TGTGCCAGCAGTCCTCAGATAGGAATGAAGCCCCAGCATTTT. It yields the protein CASSPQIGMKPQHF.

A single count supports this clonotype. The V gene is TRBV9, the J gene TRBJ2-1; 12 bases match TRBD1. The germline V gene has CDR1 SGDLS and CDR2 YYNGEE. Trimming cost V 3 bases and J 5 bases; bases outside gene matches: 3. The CDR3 covers 15 residues. CDR3 DNA sequence: TGTGCCAGCAGCGGCGGGACAGGGGGCAACAATGAGCAGTTCTTC. Protein: CASSGGTGGNNEQFF.

The sample holds a few counts of this clonotype. The V and J genes are TRBV12-3 or TRBV12-4 and TRBJ1-2, with TRBD1 matching over 9 bases. Losses at the gene ends were 7 bases for V and 3 bases for J; bases not matched to a gene: 6. This CDR3 spans 14 amino acids. CDR3 bases: TGTGCCAGCAATCTACAGGGGGCAGACTATGGCTACACCTTC. Residues: CASNLQGADYGYTF.

CDR3 protein: CASSLGEQTIIINEQFF. The CDR3 DNA reads TGCGCCAGCAGCTTGGGGGAGCAGACCATTATAATTAATGAGCAGTTCTTC. The gene calls are TRBV5-1 and TRBJ2-1; D is possibly TRBD2 (5 bases). The V gene lost 0 bases and the J gene lost 7 bases, with 20 bases spanning the gap. The CDR3 consists of 17 residues. Per germline, CDR1 SGHRS and CDR2 YFSETQ.

The table lists this clonotype with a count of one. The rearrangement joins TRBV7-2 to TRBJ2-7, with TRBD1 identical over 9 bases. Germline CDR1 is SGHTA and CDR2 is FQGNSA. J gave up 3 bases and V 3 bases, and 6 bases lay outside the gene matches. The CDR3 has 15 residues. CDR3 DNA: TGTGCCAGCAGCTTCTCCACAGGGGGCAGCTACGAGCAGTACTTC. It translates to CASSFSTGGSYEQYF.

The table lists this clonotype with a count of one. Germline is not matched at one junction end, which may reflect a read error. V gene TRBV9 combines with J gene TRBJ1-5; D is undetermined. Per the germline V gene, CDR1 is SGDLS and CDR2 is YYNGEE. CDR3 size: 13 residues. CDR3 nucleotides: TGTGCCAGCAGCGCGGCGATGGATCAGACCCAGCATTTT. It encodes CASSAAMDQTQHF.

This clonotype was seen only a few times. The genes are TRBV7-9 and TRBJ2-2; D is possibly TRBD2 (5 bases). This CDR3 contains 14 residues. Germline assignment: CDR1 SEHNR and CDR2 FQNEAQ (reference sequence). V lost 4 bases and J lost 7, with 13 bases in between. The CDR3 spells CASSSIPGSGELFF. In nucleotides, the CDR3 is TGTGCCAGCAGCTCTATTCCGGGGAGCGGGGAGCTGTTTTTT.

The rearrangement uses TRBV12-3 or TRBV12-4 and TRBJ2-6; a weak D match, TRBD1 (7 bases). The CDR3 covers 19 residues. V was shortened by 7 bases and J by 3 bases, with 25 bases between the two germline ends. CDR3 in amino acids: CASTQAVRGVFRGANVLTF. CDR3 in DNA: TGTGCCAGCACCCAGGCTGTCAGGGGGGTTTTTCGTGGGGCCAACGTCCTGACTTTC.

This clonotype was counted a few times. The rearrangement uses TRBV20-1 and TRBJ2-5; the D is unclear. From germline, CDR1 is DFQATT and CDR2 SNEGSKA (reference sequence). V lost 4 bases, J lost 2 bases, and 5 bases lay in between. This CDR3 contains 11 residues. The DNA for the CDR3 is TGCAGTGCTACCCCACAAGAGACCCAGTACTTC. Its protein product is CSATPQETQYF.

This clonotype was found a few times. The chain couples TRBV21-1 to TRBJ1-1. TRBV21-1 is listed as a pseudogene. The CDR3 is made up of 18 amino acids. Here the CDR3 reads CASSPRGKPGSMNTEAFF. The CDR3 DNA reads TGTGCCAGCAGCCCACGGGGAAAGCCTGGAAGTATGAACACTGAAGCTTTCTTT.

The chain carries TRBV30 and TRBJ2-2, with D possibly matching TRBD1 (6 bases). Trimming stripped 1 base from V and 4 bases from J, with 13 bases between. The CDR3 consists of 15 residues. CDR1 and CDR2 from the germline V gene are GTSNPN and SVGIG (reference sequence). The CDR3 here is CAWSEQGKGTGELFF. The CDR3 DNA is TGTGCCTGGAGTGAACAGGGAAAGGGCACCGGGGAGCTGTTTTTT.

This clonotype was seen a handful of times. V usage is TRBV30 and J usage is TRBJ1-2; D may be TRBD1 (5 bases). Germline CDR1 reads GTSNPN; CDR2 reads SVGIG (reference sequence). CDR3 length equals 12 residues. Between the trimmed V and J ends, which lost 1 base and 8 bases, there was a span of 11 bases. CDR3 coding DNA: TGTGCCTGGAGTGGGGGGTCGGGAGGCTACACCTTC. Its translation is CAWSGGSGGYTF.

This clonotype was found a few times. The genes are TRBV5-1 and TRBJ2-5; no firm D call. The CDR3 is 14 amino acids. The germline gives CDR1 SGHRS, CDR2 YFSETQ. Trimming shortened V by 0 bases and J by 2 bases, and 8 bases separated the two germline ends. This CDR3 reads CASSLVSQQETQYF. DNA of the CDR3: TGCGCCAGCAGCTTGGTGAGCCAGCAAGAGACCCAGTACTTC.

The genes are TRBV3-1 and TRBJ2-5, with D maybe TRBD1 (5 bases). CDR3 size: 14 residues. Germline assignment: CDR1 LGHDT and CDR2 YNNKEL (reference sequence). The germline V and J ends were trimmed by 1 base and 4 bases, with 10 bases remaining between them. This CDR3 reads CASSQVGLRETQYF. The CDR3 DNA reads as TGTGCCAGCAGCCAAGTGGGGCTCAGAGAGACCCAGTACTTC.

The chain joins TRBV4-2 to TRBJ2-4; TRBD2 aligns across 11 bases. Germline values: CDR1 LGHNA, CDR2 YNFKEQ. The length of the CDR3 is 18 residues. The V segment lost 4 bases and the J segment 5 bases; nucleotides outside the gene matches: 13. This CDR3 reads CASSRRDSGGARENIQYF. CDR3 DNA: TGTGCCAGCAGCCGCCGCGATAGCGGGGGGGCTCGGGAAAACATTCAGTACTTC.

The V gene is TRBV18, the J gene TRBJ2-2, with TRBD1 matching over 7 bases. This CDR3 is built from 16 residues. Unmatched junction bases numbered 7, after V lost 0 bases and J lost 6 bases. Germline CDR1 KGHSH, CDR2 LQKENI. CDR3 nucleotides: TGTGCCAGCTCACCACCGTGGGGACAGTCAGCCGGGGAGCTGTTTTTT. Its protein product is CASSPPWGQSAGELFF.

The chain combines TRBV6-1 with TRBJ2-1; 8 positions match TRBD1. Germline assignment: CDR1 MNHNS and CDR2 SASEGT. The CDR3 contains 15 residues. V was pared by 7 bases and J by 7 bases, with 12 bases of the junction left unmatched. CDR3 in DNA: TGTGCCAGCACAAGATACGACAGGGGTAGAAATGAGCAGTTCTTC. Residues: CASTRYDRGRNEQFF.

This clonotype was detected a few times. J is TRBJ2-1 and V is TRBV7-2, with a weak D call TRBD2 (6 bases). Germline CDR1 SGHTA, CDR2 FQGNSA. Trimming took 2 bases from V and 8 from J, leaving 16 bases between them. This CDR3 has 15 amino acids. The CDR3 sequence is CASSLFGSLVDEQFF. For the CDR3, the DNA is TGTGCCAGCAGCTTATTCGGGAGTCTGGTCGATGAGCAGTTCTTC.

In its sample, this clonotype was seen many times. This chain uses TRBV12-3 or TRBV12-4 with TRBJ2-3, with TRBD2 matching 7 bases. Trimming at V came to 3 bases and at J to 4 bases, leaving 7 bases not matched to a gene. The CDR3 runs to 15 residues. The DNA for the CDR3 is TGTGCCAGCAGTTTGGGAGGGAGGATCGCAGATACGCAGTATTTT. Its protein product is CASSLGGRIADTQYF.

This clonotype was detected many times. This rearrangement joins TRBV24-1 to TRBJ2-1, with a weak D call TRBD2 (6 bases). The length of the CDR3 is 14 residues. In germline, CDR1 is KGHDR, CDR2 SFDVKD. The ends were cut back, 5 bases at V and 1 base at J, with 8 bases in the middle. This CDR3 reads CATSVAESYNEQFF. Written as DNA, the CDR3 is TGTGCCACCAGTGTAGCGGAGTCCTACAATGAGCAGTTCTTC.

The J gene is TRBJ2-1, the V gene TRBV7-8, with 8 bases identical to TRBD2. The CDR3 sequence is 15 residues long. CDR1 is SGHVS, CDR2 FQNEAQ, per germline. The junction had 9 bases not matched to a gene; V was cut back by 4 bases and J by 7 bases. This CDR3 is CASSSGLALVNEQFF. As DNA, the CDR3 is TGTGCCAGCAGCTCCGGACTAGCTCTGGTGAATGAGCAGTTCTTC.

The gene calls are TRBV4-1 and TRBJ1-1; maybe TRBD1 (6 bases). The CDR3 has 14 residues. V was shortened by 0 bases and J by 7 bases, with 12 bases between the two germline ends. The germline V gene has CDR1 MGHRA and CDR2 YSYEKL. The CDR3 here is CASSQERRGGEAFF. The CDR3 nucleotides are TGCGCCAGCAGCCAAGAACGCAGGGGAGGTGAAGCTTTCTTT.

At least ten counts were recorded for this clonotype. The chain couples TRBV14 to TRBJ2-3; perhaps D is TRBD1 or TRBD2 (5 bases each). Trimming took 3 bases from V and 9 from J, leaving 10 bases between them. Germline-derived CDR1 and CDR2 are SGHDN and FVKESK. The CDR3 sequence is 12 residues long. CDR3 DNA: TGTGCCAGCAGCCATGGGGGAAGGACGCAGTATTTT. Amino acids: CASSHGGRTQYF.

This clonotype was seen only a few times. This sequence joins TRBV11-2 and TRBJ2-3; maybe TRBD2 (7 bases). CDR1 and CDR2 from the germline V gene are SGHAT and FQNNGV. The CDR3 sequence is 15 residues long. V was shortened by 5 bases and J by 9 bases, with 21 bases between the two germline ends. The CDR3 bases are TGTGCCAGCAGCCTAGGGGGGGGGGAACGTGGGACGCAGTATTTT. Its translation is CASSLGGGERGTQYF.

The chain recombines TRBV20-1 with TRBJ2-1; the D gene is possibly TRBD1 (5 bases). Germline assignment: CDR1 DFQATT and CDR2 SNEGSKA (reference sequence). The CDR3 consists of 15 residues. Trimming took 3 bases from V and 0 from J, leaving 12 bases between them. The CDR3 nucleotides are TGCAGTGCTAGTGACAGCTTAAGCTCCTACAATGAGCAGTTCTTC. Protein: CSASDSLSSYNEQFF.

J is TRBJ2-1 and V is TRBV7-9, with a weak D call TRBD1 (6 bases). Germline assignment: CDR1 SEHNR and CDR2 FQNEAQ (reference sequence). V gave up 6 bases and J gave up 7 bases, with 19 bases separating them. CDR3 length equals 15 residues. The CDR3: CASSQDSYRRNEQFF. DNA of the CDR3: TGTGCCAGCAGTCAGGACAGCTATAGGAGGAATGAGCAGTTCTTC.

DNA for the CDR3: TGTGCCAGCAGCCAAAAGGGGTCCATCCGGGCAGATACGCAGTATTTT. Its translation is CASSQKGSIRADTQYF. The chain joins TRBV4-2 to TRBJ2-3, with a weak D call TRBD1 (5 bases). Germline CDR1 and CDR2: LGHNA and YNFKEQ. This CDR3 is built from 16 residues. V was trimmed by 2 bases and J by 4 bases, leaving 16 bases between them.

This clonotype has only a few counts. The chain employs TRBV29-1 and TRBJ2-7; D is possibly TRBD1 (6 bases). The CDR3 spans 11 residues. The germline gives CDR1 SQVTM, CDR2 ANQGSEA. V was trimmed by 6 bases and J by 4 bases, leaving 10 bases between them. DNA for the CDR3: TGCAGCGTGGCTGACAGGTACGAGCAGTACTTC. Amino acids: CSVADRYEQYF.

This clonotype was recorded a few times. The V call is TRBV30, the J call TRBJ1-2; TRBD1 might be the D (5 bases). V lost 0 bases, J lost 0 bases, and 11 bases lay in between. The CDR3 has 15 amino acids. Germline CDR1 reads GTSNPN; CDR2 reads SVGIG (reference sequence). CDR3 in DNA: TGTGCCTGGAGTGTACAGGCGGTTGCTAACTATGGCTACACCTTC. Residues: CAWSVQAVANYGYTF.

The V gene is TRBV20-1, the J gene TRBJ2-7, with 7 bases matching TRBD2. This CDR3 is built from 16 residues. CDR1 DFQATT and CDR2 SNEGSKA come from the germline V gene (reference sequence). The ends lost 1 base at V and 3 bases at J; junction bases unmatched: 12. The CDR3 is CSARVVPGRALYEQYF. The DNA for the CDR3 is TGCAGTGCTAGAGTAGTCCCGGGGAGGGCCCTCTACGAGCAGTACTTC.